This T cell receptor beta chain came from a study of vaccination effects on CD4 cells after COVID-19. The study, taken as a whole, reports: Infection-derived and vaccine-derived clones contracted markedly late after vaccination.

Remarks on this clone: What it binds is not known.

Antigen-specific CD4+ T cells expanded by the ViraFEST assay with viral peptide pools were then sequenced. Following culture for approximately ten days, CD4+ T cells were isolated. Negative nucleocapsid antibody tests before and after vaccination confirmed no previous SARS-CoV-2 infection. Produced via immunoSEQ multiplex PCR; TCRdb's table is partial and in-frame only. The sample includes around 19,000 clones, around 72% of them seen just once. CDR1 is SNHLY, CDR2 FYNNEI, per germline. The CDR3 spans 14 residues. V gave up 7 bases and J gave up 8 bases, with 18 bases separating them. The receptor's source is a human donor who received a COVID-19 vaccine. The starting material was CD4+ T cells from PBMCs cultured with HCoV-NL63 spike peptides, obtained before COVID-19 vaccination. The genes are TRBV2 and TRBJ2-1, with D hard to call. This CDR3 reads CASKVNNLRDEQFF. Here the CDR3 DNA reads TGTGCCAGCAAAGTAAACAACCTTAGGGATGAGCAGTTCTTC.